The 32 T cell receptor beta chains in this list originate from one sample, sequenced in a study of CD8 T cells in ankylosing spondylitis (dated by TCRdb to about 2017). The paper's findings and limits, for the study overall: Blood from ankylosing spondylitis patients appeared to be characterized by a TCR beta motif made up of several highly homologous amino acid variants.

Libraries were prepared through 5' RACE. Sequencer: Illumina HiSeq 2500. TCRdb reran the public reads through fastp at Q25 and MiXCR, keeping productive beta chains. For every CDR3 protein sequence, its rows merge into one entry that carries the most common genes and DNA. The sample table holds approximately 400,000 distinct CDR3 sequences, of which about a sixth were seen once. 1% of the sample is held by the ten biggest clonotypes. These receptors' antigens are unknown. Input material: blood, either unsorted or a sorted T cell fraction (not recorded which). The receptors come from a male donor with ankylosing spondylitis.

This chain connects TRBV20-1 to TRBJ1-2; D is uncertain. The CDR3 is 15 residues long. Germline CDR1 is DFQATT and CDR2 is SNEGSKA (reference sequence). V lost 0 bases and J lost 1, with 12 bases in between. The DNA for the CDR3 is TGCAGTGCTAGAGATACGGCACCCAATAACTATGGCTACACCTTC. This codes for CSARDTAPNNYGYTF.

This clonotype was observed a handful of times. The chain carries TRBV29-1 and TRBJ2-5; D is perhaps TRBD1 or TRBD2 (6 bases each). This CDR3 comprises 13 residues. V dropped 6 bases and J dropped 2 bases, with 13 bases sitting between them. Germline CDR1 and CDR2: SQVTM and ANQGSEA. CDR3 nucleotides: TGCAGCGTGTTCAGGGGAGGACAAGAGACCCAGTACTTC. As protein: CSVFRGGQETQYF.

This clonotype was counted only a few times. This chain uses TRBV5-1 with TRBJ1-2, with D possibly matching TRBD1 (5 bases). CDR1 and CDR2 (germline): SGHRS, YFSETQ. There are 15 residues in the CDR3. With 7 bases removed from V and 1 base from J, the gap between germline ends came to 17 bases. The CDR3 DNA follows: TGCGCCAGCGCGGGGGGATCGGCCCTTAACTATGGCTACACCTTC. Translating gives CASAGGSALNYGYTF.

This clonotype was counted a few times. The V gene is TRBV12-3 or TRBV12-4, the J gene TRBJ2-2, with 9 bases lining up with TRBD2. V lost 6 bases, J lost 7 bases, and 6 bases stayed unmatched. This CDR3 comprises 14 residues. The CDR3 reads CASSPGTSFGELFF. The DNA of the CDR3 is TGTGCCAGCAGCCCCGGGACTAGCTTCGGGGAGCTGTTTTTT.

In this sample, this clonotype turned up a few times. The chain is built from TRBV5-1 and TRBJ2-1, with 11 nucleotides matching TRBD1. Germline CDR1 is SGHRS and CDR2 is YFSETQ. The CDR3 length is 15 residues. The ends lost 0 bases at V and 7 bases at J; junction bases unmatched: 3. CDR3 bases: TGCGCCAGCAGCTTGGGGGGACAGGGGGTGAATGAGCAGTTCTTC. Its protein is CASSLGGQGVNEQFF.

This clonotype was detected a few times. This chain uses TRBV18 with TRBJ1-1, with D tentatively TRBD1 (5 bases). V gave up 1 base and J gave up 3 bases, with 12 bases separating them. CDR1 is KGHSH and CDR2 is LQKENI in the germline V gene. The CDR3 covers 15 residues. CDR3: CASSPLGTKDTEAFF. The CDR3 DNA is TGTGCCAGCTCACCACTTGGGACGAAGGACACTGAAGCTTTCTTT.

The CDR3 spells CSAPGNSGANVLTF. Written as DNA, the CDR3 is TGCAGTGCACCCGGGAACTCTGGGGCCAACGTCCTGACTTTC. V gene TRBV20-1 combines with J gene TRBJ2-6; the D gene is possibly TRBD2 (5 bases). CDR1 and CDR2 (germline): DFQATT, SNEGSKA (reference sequence). V lost 6 bases and J 0 bases, leaving 9 bases between the germline ends. The CDR3 runs to 14 residues.

The table lists this clonotype with a few counts. The rearrangement uses TRBV20-1 and TRBJ2-7, with 8 bases that match TRBD1. The length of the CDR3 is 13 residues. The ends lost 7 bases at V and 1 base at J; junction bases unmatched: 6. In germline, CDR1 is DFQATT, CDR2 SNEGSKA (reference sequence). CDR3 protein: CSVQDRASYEQYF. Written as DNA, the CDR3 is TGCAGTGTTCAGGACAGGGCTTCCTACGAGCAGTACTTC.

This clonotype has only a few counts. The chain carries TRBV5-1 and TRBJ1-2, with D unresolved. From germline, CDR1 is SGHRS and CDR2 YFSETQ. The CDR3 extends over 15 amino acids. The ends were cut back, 0 bases at V and 0 bases at J, with 9 bases in the middle. The CDR3: CASSLAPGTNYGYTF. The CDR3 DNA is TGCGCCAGCAGCTTGGCCCCGGGGACTAACTATGGCTACACCTTC.

The sample holds a few counts of this clonotype. V and J are TRBV7-2 and TRBJ1-5, with D possibly being TRBD1 (5 bases). The CDR3 covers 14 residues. Per germline, CDR1 SGHTA and CDR2 FQGNSA. V shed 2 bases and J shed 4 bases, with 9 bases lying between them. CDR3 region: CASSLRAGNQPQHF. The CDR3 DNA follows: TGTGCCAGCAGCTTAAGGGCAGGGAATCAGCCCCAGCATTTT. The full variable domain, its missing parts supplied by reference TRBV7-2 and TRBJ1-5, is GAGVSQSPSNKVTEKGKDVELRCDPISGHTALYWYRQSLGQGLEFLIYFQGNSAPDKSGLPSDRFSAERTGGSVSTLTIQRTQQEDSAVYLCASSLRAGNQPQHFGDGTRLSIL.

The CDR3 reads CASSVVKVGWDEAFF. In DNA, the CDR3 is TGTGCCAGCAGCGTAGTAAAAGTTGGGTGGGATGAAGCTTTCTTT. This rearrangement joins TRBV9 to TRBJ1-1; D remains ambiguous. Germline V gives CDR1 SGDLS, CDR2 YYNGEE. The CDR3 is 15 residues long. V was cut by 0 bases and J by 7 bases, with 16 bases left in between.

This clonotype was seen a few times. The rearrangement links TRBV28 to TRBJ2-1; D is perhaps TRBD2 (5 bases). Germline assignment: CDR1 MDHEN and CDR2 SYDVKM. This CDR3 comprises 13 residues. Trimming pared 5 bases from V and 4 bases from J, leaving 9 bases between. Here the CDR3 DNA reads TGTGCCAGCAGTACTAGGAATTACAATGAGCAGTTCTTC. The encoded protein is CASSTRNYNEQFF.

This clonotype was found a few times. The V and J genes are TRBV27 and TRBJ2-1; 12 nucleotides align to TRBD2. The length of the CDR3 is 15 residues. Germline V gives CDR1 MNHEY, CDR2 SMNVEV (reference sequence). V shed 4 bases, J shed 7 bases, and the junction held 5 bases outside the gene matches. Written as DNA, the CDR3 is TGTGCCAGCAGTTCCGGGCTAGCGGGAGGGAATGAGCAGTTCTTC. It translates to CASSSGLAGGNEQFF.

This clonotype was seen a handful of times. This may come from a read error, since a much larger clone is one base off. The chain is built from TRBV6-1 and TRBJ1-2; 9 bases map to TRBD1. V was clipped by 5 bases and J by 2 bases; unmatched bases: 0. This CDR3 comprises 13 residues. Germline-derived CDR1 and CDR2 are MNHNS and SASEGT. This CDR3 is CASSTGGNYGYTF. The DNA for the CDR3 is TGTGCCAGCAGTACAGGGGGCAACTATGGCTACACCTTC.

The chain joins TRBV20-1 to TRBJ2-3; 7 bases map to TRBD2. Looked up from germline, CDR1 is DFQATT and CDR2 is SNEGSKA (reference sequence). V was pared by 8 bases and J by 6 bases, with 5 bases of the junction left unmatched. The CDR3 covers 11 residues. CDR3: CSPVGGDTQYF. As DNA, the CDR3 is TGCAGTCCCGTCGGGGGGGATACGCAGTATTTT.

There are many counts of this clonotype. The chain combines TRBV3-1 with TRBJ2-3; D is ambiguous. Germline V gives CDR1 LGHDT, CDR2 YNNKEL (reference sequence). Trimming shortened V by 8 bases and J by 4 bases, and 13 bases separated the two germline ends. The CDR3 runs 13 residues. The CDR3 sequence is CASRLNEADTQYF. DNA of the CDR3: TGTGCCAGCCGACTCAACGAGGCAGATACGCAGTATTTT.

This clonotype occurred once. This may arise from a read error, as a much more abundant clone is one base away. The CDR3 ends on some other residue instead of the conserved phenylalanine or tryptophan, so this is likely a read error. The rearrangement uses TRBV4-1 and TRBJ2-7; 10 bases match TRBD1. The V gene end was trimmed by 5 bases and the J gene end by 3 bases; junction bases not matched to a gene: 10. This CDR3 spans 16 amino acids. CDR1 is MGHRA and CDR2 is YSYEKL in the germline V gene. The CDR3 DNA reads TGCGCCAGCAGCGAGGCCTGGACAGGGGGACTCTACGAGCAGTACTTA. Residues: CASSEAWTGGLYEQYL.

V usage is TRBV2 and J usage is TRBJ2-3; 7 nucleotides line up with TRBD1. J gave up 6 bases and V 7 bases, and 10 bases lay outside the gene matches. The CDR3 is 14 amino acids. Germline values: CDR1 SNHLY, CDR2 FYNNEI. DNA for the CDR3: TGTGCCAGCATCCCGGACAGGAGATTGGATACGCAGTATTTT. It encodes CASIPDRRLDTQYF. Variable domain in full (rest from reference TRBV2 and TRBJ2-3): EPEVTQTPSHQVTQMGQEVILRCVPISNHLYFYWYRQILGQKVEFLVSFYNNEISEKSEIFDDQFSVERPDGSNFTLKIRSTKLEDSAMYFCASIPDRRLDTQYFGPGTRLTVL.

V usage is TRBV6-5 and J usage is TRBJ1-6; no definite D call. Germline V gene data show CDR1 as MNHEY and CDR2 as SVGAGI. CDR3 size: 12 residues. V lost 2 bases and J lost 13, with 9 bases in between. CDR3 coding DNA: TGTGCCAGCAGTTACCTGCCGGGCCCCCTCCACTTT. It encodes CASSYLPGPLHF.

This clonotype was found many times. The chain links TRBV7-9 to TRBJ2-6; D unresolved. Looked up from germline, CDR1 is SEHNR and CDR2 is FQNEAQ (reference sequence). This CDR3 spans 15 amino acids. V was trimmed by 3 bases and J by 0 bases, leaving 6 bases between them. For the CDR3, the DNA is TGTGCCAGCAGCTTGGGTCACTCTGGGGCCAACGTCCTGACTTTC. Amino acid sequence: CASSLGHSGANVLTF.

This chain links TRBV6-1 with TRBJ2-7; 10 positions match TRBD1. This CDR3 contains 15 residues. CDR1 MNHNS and CDR2 SASEGT come from the germline V gene. Trimming took 3 bases from V and 2 from J; bases not matched to a gene: 4. The DNA of the CDR3 is TGTGCCAGCAGTGACCGACAGGGGGCCGCCTACGAGCAGTACTTC. It specifies CASSDRQGAAYEQYF.

The V gene is TRBV5-6, the J gene TRBJ2-1; no clear D gene. The ends were cut back, 1 base at V and 1 base at J, with 9 bases in the middle. The germline CDR1 and CDR2 sequences are SGHDT and YYEEEE. CDR3 size: 15 residues. This chain's CDR3 is CASSLFMGSYNEQFF. The CDR3 nucleotides are TGTGCCAGCAGCTTGTTTATGGGGTCCTACAATGAGCAGTTCTTC. The full variable domain, its missing parts supplied by reference TRBV5-6 and TRBJ2-1, is DAGVTQSPTHLIKTRGQQVTLRCSPKSGHDTVSWYQQALGQGPQFIFQYYEEEERQRGNFPDRFSGHQFPNYSSELNVNALLLGDSALYLCASSLFMGSYNEQFFGPGTRLTVL.

The rearrangement joins TRBV6-5 to TRBJ2-7, with unresolved D. Deletions cut 4 bases from V and 5 bases from J, with 9 bases between. Germline CDR1 MNHEY, CDR2 SVGAGI. This CDR3 is 12 amino acids long. CDR3 protein: CASSSTSHEQYF. The CDR3 region has the DNA TGTGCCAGCAGTTCTACCTCTCACGAGCAGTACTTC.

This clonotype was detected only a few times. The chain couples TRBV20-1 to TRBJ2-1; TRBD2 matches at 9 bases. V gave up 6 bases and J gave up 3 bases; unmatched junction bases: 12. Germline assignment: CDR1 DFQATT and CDR2 SNEGSKA (reference sequence). This CDR3 spans 16 amino acids. The CDR3 spells CSAPGERGVLYNEQFF. DNA of the CDR3: TGCAGTGCCCCCGGGGAGCGGGGGGTCCTCTACAATGAGCAGTTCTTC.

This clonotype has only a few counts. The chain couples TRBV13 to TRBJ1-1; D is unclear. CDR1 is PRHDT and CDR2 is FYEKMQ in the germline V gene (reference sequence). The CDR3 spans 13 residues. Trimming took off 6 bases at V and 3 bases at J, with 11 bases between the two ends. The CDR3 sequence is CASRKTKDTEAFF. The CDR3 coding sequence is TGTGCCAGCAGAAAAACGAAGGACACTGAAGCTTTCTTT.

The sample holds many counts of this clonotype. The chain is built from TRBV9 and TRBJ2-7, with 8 bases matching TRBD1. V trimming: 3 bases; J trimming: 6 bases; junction bases outside the gene matches: 5. This CDR3 contains 13 residues. The germline gives CDR1 SGDLS, CDR2 YYNGEE. The CDR3 nucleotides are TGTGCCAGCAGCGAGGACAGGGAGACCGAGCAGTACTTC. Protein sequence: CASSEDRETEQYF. Combining the CDR3 with reference TRBV9 and TRBJ2-7 gives the whole variable domain DSGVTQTPKHLITATGQRVTLRCSPRSGDLSVYWYQQSLDQGLQFLIQYYNGEERAKGNILERFSAQQFPDLHSELNLSSLELGDSALYFCASSEDRETEQYFGPGTRLTVT.

This clonotype occurred many times. The rearrangement joins TRBV2 to TRBJ2-7, with a weak D call TRBD1 (7 bases). From germline, CDR1 is SNHLY and CDR2 FYNNEI. The CDR3 length is 12 residues. Deletions cut 6 bases from V and 7 bases from J, with 13 bases between. The CDR3 bases are TGTGCCAGCAGCCGACAGGGAGGTGAGCAGTACTTC. This translates into CASSRQGGEQYF. The full variable domain, its missing parts supplied by reference TRBV2 and TRBJ2-7, is EPEVTQTPSHQVTQMGQEVILRCVPISNHLYFYWYRQILGQKVEFLVSFYNNEISEKSEIFDDQFSVERPDGSNFTLKIRSTKLEDSAMYFCASSRQGGEQYFGPGTRLTVT.

In this sample, this clonotype turned up a few times. The chain combines TRBV20-1 with TRBJ2-3; TRBD1 or TRBD2 may be the D gene (7 bases each). Trimming took off 5 bases at V and 1 base at J, with 16 bases between the two ends. CDR1 and CDR2 (germline): DFQATT, SNEGSKA (reference sequence). The CDR3 extends over 15 amino acids. The CDR3 is CSAGRGRSGTDTQYF. The CDR3 DNA sequence: TGCAGTGCTGGGAGGGGGCGGTCCGGCACAGATACGCAGTATTTT.

J is TRBJ1-1 and V is TRBV7-9; 9 positions match TRBD1. CDR1 SEHNR and CDR2 FQNEAQ come from the germline V gene (reference sequence). This CDR3 contains 15 residues. Germline trimming cut 1 base from V and 5 bases from J; bases unmatched to any gene: 5. CDR3 bases: TGTGCCAGCAGCTTAGGTAACAGGGGGCTGACTGAAGCTTTCTTT. Encoded protein: CASSLGNRGLTEAFF.

This clonotype occurred many times. This sequence joins TRBV5-1 and TRBJ1-2, with a possible D match to TRBD1 (5 bases). CDR1 is SGHRS, CDR2 YFSETQ, per germline. Trimming took 4 bases from V and 2 from J, leaving 15 bases between them. This CDR3 region has 15 residues. CDR3 in amino acids: CASSLDSDFNYGYTF. The CDR3 region has the DNA TGCGCCAGCAGCCTTGACAGCGACTTCAACTATGGCTACACCTTC.

This clonotype turned up a few times. This chain links TRBV20-1 with TRBJ1-4, with TRBD1 identical over 7 bases. The V and J ends lost 5 bases and 8 bases, in that order; junction bases with no gene match: 8. Looked up from germline, CDR1 is DFQATT and CDR2 is SNEGSKA (reference sequence). The CDR3 length is 13 residues. The DNA for the CDR3 is TGCAGTGCTGGGAGGATGGACAGGGAAAAACTGTTTTTT. Protein product: CSAGRMDREKLFF.

The chain combines TRBV12-3 or TRBV12-4 with TRBJ2-4; 13 bases match TRBD2. The V gene end was trimmed by 6 bases and the J gene end by 3 bases; junction bases not matched to a gene: 8. The CDR3 has 17 residues. CDR3 DNA sequence: TGTGCCAGCAGACCGGGACTAGCGGGATGGGGCAAAAACATTCAGTACTTC. Translation gives CASRPGLAGWGKNIQYF.